The clone carrying this T cell receptor (beta chain) was recorded a few times. Its antigen is unidentified. The record originates from a study of CD8+CD57+ T cells in acquired aplastic anemia. Study-level background: As sequenced from healthy donors, CD4+ cells averaged approximately 11 million reads.

Genomic DNA was employed as the template in profiling TCR beta VDJ and CDR3. TCRdb re-derived calls from the reads in MiXCR, one entry per CDR3 protein. The sample gives hundreds of thousands of distinct CDR3 sequences, roughly 68% of which show up once; approximately 4% is in the top ten. Study-level results: Patients and controls shared over 25 CD8+ CDR3 sequences, highly expressed in patients.

This sequence originates from a human donor in good health, serving as a control. Sequencing used sorted CD4+, CD8+, or CD8+CD57+ T cells (not recorded which) from PBMCs.

The CDR3 loop reads CASSLSRVAGAYEQYF. In DNA form, the CDR3 reads TGTGCCAGCTCACTTTCGCGGGTAGCGGGGGCCTACGAGCAGTACTTC. The chain combines TRBV18 with TRBJ2-7, with 9 bases fitting TRBD2. The J segment lost 2 bases and the V segment lost 4 bases, leaving 9 bases of the junction unmatched. The V gene's germline CDR1 is KGHSH and CDR2 LQKENI. CDR3 size: 16 residues.